The 26 T cell receptor beta chains listed next were all sequenced from one sample in a study of cytomegalovirus exposure and HLA in healthy donors. PCR involved 60 Vbeta and 13 Jbeta primers. TCRdb's table, derived via immunoSEQ multiplex PCR, lists solely in-frame clones and lacks some. The top ten hold about 1.7% of the sample, which has about 150,000 clones, approximately 9% seen once. Specimen: PBMCs. The source is a male donor in good health and CMV-seronegative.

This clone was picked up a small number of times. The chain joins TRBV5-4 to TRBJ2-1; TRBD2 agrees at 13 bases. CDR3 length: 15 amino acids. V lost 3 bases and J lost 9; bases outside the gene matches: 6. Germline V CDR1 and CDR2: SGHNT, YYREEE (reference sequence). CDR3 protein: CASSYGLAGEGEQFF. The CDR3 bases are TGTGCCAGCAGCTATGGACTAGCGGGAGAGGGTGAGCAGTTCTTC. Full variable domain (missing parts from reference TRBV5-4 and TRBJ2-1): ETGVTQSPTHLIKTRGQQVTLRCSSQSGHNTVSWYQQALGQGPQFIFQYYREEENGRGNFPPRFSGLQFPNYSSELNVNALELDDSALYLCASSYGLAGEGEQFFGPGTRLTVL.

The genes are TRBV27 and TRBJ1-1; 7 nucleotides align to TRBD1. The trim removed 6 bases at V and 2 bases at J, leaving 9 bases unmatched. The CDR3 has 15 amino acids. CDR1 and CDR2 (germline): MNHEY, SMNVEV (reference sequence). CDR3: CASSHHRGGNTEAFF. The CDR3 DNA sequence: TGTGCCAGCAGCCACCACAGGGGAGGAAACACTGAAGCTTTCTTT.

This chain links TRBV5-5 with TRBJ1-2; 8 positions match TRBD1. CDR3 size: 14 residues. V trimming: 0 bases; J trimming: 4 bases; junction bases outside the gene matches: 2. CDR1 SGHKS and CDR2 YYEKEE come from the germline V gene (reference sequence). CDR3 protein: CASSLGQGTYGYTF. The CDR3, as DNA: TGTGCCAGCAGCTTGGGACAGGGGACCTATGGCTACACCTTC.

This clone appeared a few times. This chain connects TRBV5-1 to TRBJ2-5; a weak D match, TRBD2 (6 bases). In germline, CDR1 is SGHRS, CDR2 YFSETQ. Trimming pared 9 bases from V and 1 base from J, leaving 16 bases between. This CDR3 has 14 amino acids. As DNA, the CDR3 is TGCGCCACCGGGGTCGGGAGCCTCCAAGAGACCCAGTACTTC. Its protein product is CATGVGSLQETQYF.

This clone was seen a few times. The chain couples TRBV4-2 to TRBJ2-7, with TRBD1 matching over 10 bases. The CDR3 is 15 residues long. From germline, CDR1 is LGHNA and CDR2 YNFKEQ. After removal of 0 bases from V and 5 bases from J, the junction contained 4 bases not matched to a gene. CDR3: CASSQDETGGNEQYF. CDR3 nucleotides: TGTGCCAGCAGCCAAGATGAGACAGGGGGCAACGAGCAGTACTTC.

There are a few counts of this clone. Within the sample, other DNA sequences also encode this same CDR3. The chain links TRBV18 to TRBJ2-7, with 8 bases that match TRBD2. This CDR3 is built from 14 residues. After removal of 6 bases from V and 4 bases from J, the junction contained 8 bases not matched to a gene. Germline V CDR1 and CDR2: KGHSH, LQKENI. Here the CDR3 DNA reads TGTGCCAGCTCGGCCGGGACTAGAGGGTACGAGCAGTACTTC. It codes for CASSAGTRGYEQYF. The whole variable domain, filled in from reference TRBV18 and TRBJ2-7, reads NAGVMQNPRHLVRRRGQEARLRCSPMKGHSHVYWYRQLPEEGLKFMVYLQKENIIDESGMPKERFSAEFPKEGPSILRIQQVVRGDSAAYFCASSAGTRGYEQYFGPGTRLTVT.

V gene TRBV19 combines with J gene TRBJ1-1; TRBD1 matches 7 bases. Germline-derived CDR1 and CDR2 are LNHDA and SQIVND (reference sequence). V was pared by 9 bases and J by 1 base, with 5 bases of the junction left unmatched. CDR3 size: 13 residues. The CDR3 sequence is CARKDRWNTEAFF. As DNA, the CDR3 is TGTGCCAGGAAGGACAGGTGGAACACTGAAGCTTTCTTT.

The rearrangement joins TRBV25-1 to TRBJ2-6; 8 bases map to TRBD2. Losses at the gene ends were 4 bases for V and 0 bases for J; bases not matched to a gene: 2. The CDR3 consists of 16 residues. Per germline, CDR1 MGHDK and CDR2 SYGVNS. CDR3 DNA: TGTGCCAGCAGTGTTCTAGCGGGCTCTGGGGCCAACGTCCTGACTTTC. Amino acids: CASSVLAGSGANVLTF.

This clone turned up a few times. V and J are TRBV4-2 and TRBJ1-1, with D unclear. The germline V gene encodes CDR1 LGHNA and CDR2 YNFKEQ. The CDR3 is 15 residues long. Trimming took off 1 base at V and 5 bases at J, with 14 bases between the two ends. The CDR3 reads CASSQVQSTGTEAFF. The DNA of the CDR3 is TGTGCCAGCAGCCAAGTTCAATCCACGGGGACTGAAGCTTTCTTT.

The chain is built from TRBV7-2 and TRBJ2-5; the D is unclear. Trimming cost V 7 bases and J 5 bases, with 14 bases left between them. Germline assignment: CDR1 SGHTA and CDR2 FQGNSA. This CDR3 spans 13 amino acids. DNA of the CDR3: TGTGCCAGCAACTTGCGGAAGCAGGAGACCCAGTACTTC. Protein product: CASNLRKQETQYF.

This clone has only a few counts. This sequence joins TRBV28 and TRBJ1-2; 8 bases agree with TRBD1. The CDR3 extends over 12 amino acids. V lost 2 bases to trimming and J lost 10 bases; unmatched junction nucleotides: 3. Germline V gene lookup returns CDR1 MDHEN and CDR2 SYDVKM. This chain's CDR3 is CASSLGQGIYTF. CDR3 nucleotide sequence: TGTGCCAGCAGTTTAGGACAGGGTATCTACACCTTC.

In DNA form, the CDR3 reads TGTGCCAGCAGCGGGCAGGGGTCCTACGAGCAGTACGTC. Translated, it gives CASSGQGSYEQYV. This sequence joins TRBV7-9 and TRBJ2-7, with D possibly being TRBD1 (6 bases). Germline V gene lookup returns CDR1 SEHNR and CDR2 FQNEAQ (reference sequence). The CDR3 runs 13 residues. Trimming cost V 5 bases and J 1 base, with 9 bases left between them.

This clone occurred a few times. CDR3 amino acids: CASSFRLGLAYEQYF. The CDR3 nucleotides read TGTGCCAGCAGTTTTCGTTTGGGACTAGCGTACGAGCAGTACTTC. V is TRBV27 and J is TRBJ2-7, with TRBD2 identical over 10 bases. V gave up 3 bases and J gave up 4 bases; unmatched junction bases: 6. This CDR3 has 15 residues. The germline CDR1 and CDR2 sequences are MNHEY and SMNVEV (reference sequence).

This clone has just a few counts. The CDR3 region is CASSIGAGTAYEQYF. DNA for the CDR3: TGTGCCAGTAGTATAGGCGCGGGAACGGCCTACGAGCAGTACTTC. The chain employs TRBV19 and TRBJ2-7; possibly TRBD2 for D (6 bases). V was trimmed by 1 base and J by 2 bases, leaving 12 bases between them. Looked up from germline, CDR1 is LNHDA and CDR2 is SQIVND (reference sequence). The CDR3 length is 15 residues.

The gene calls are TRBV28 and TRBJ1-2; 7 positions agree with TRBD1. Germline CDR1 is MDHEN and CDR2 is SYDVKM. V shed 2 bases, J shed 2 bases, and the junction held 8 bases outside the gene matches. The CDR3 covers 16 residues. CDR3 region: CASSLNLRGPNYGYTF. CDR3 nucleotide sequence: TGTGCCAGCAGTTTAAACCTTAGGGGGCCAAACTATGGCTACACCTTC.

The genes are TRBV5-1 and TRBJ2-7; 9 bases are shared with TRBD2. Unmatched junction bases numbered 0, after V lost 2 bases and J lost 0 bases. CDR3 size: 14 residues. Germline V lookup: CDR1 SGHRS, CDR2 YFSETQ. The CDR3: CASSLAGGSYEQYF. Written as DNA, the CDR3 is TGCGCCAGCAGCTTAGCGGGAGGCTCCTACGAGCAGTACTTC.

The genes are TRBV13 and TRBJ2-7; 10 bases match TRBD1. Looked up from germline, CDR1 is PRHDT and CDR2 is FYEKMQ (reference sequence). Trimming removed 0 bases from V and 4 bases from J; junction bases left unmatched: 6. The CDR3 length is 16 residues. DNA of the CDR3: TGTGCCAGCAGCTTAGGGAGGACAGGGGGGTCTTACGAGCAGTACTTC. It translates to CASSLGRTGGSYEQYF. The full variable domain, its missing parts supplied by reference TRBV13 and TRBJ2-7, is AAGVIQSPRHLIKEKRETATLKCYPIPRHDTVYWYQQGPGQDPQFLISFYEKMQSDKGSIPDRFSAQQFSDYHSELNMSSLELGDSALYFCASSLGRTGGSYEQYFGPGTRLTVT.

This chain links TRBV28 with TRBJ2-2, with 12 positions matching TRBD2. The CDR3 is 15 residues long. CDR1 is MDHEN and CDR2 is SYDVKM in the germline V gene. V shed 7 bases and J 6 bases; nucleotides not matched to a gene: 6. CDR3 residues: CASTTTSGSPGELFF. CDR3 nucleotide sequence: TGTGCCAGCACGACGACTAGCGGGAGTCCCGGGGAGCTGTTTTTT.

Only a few counts were recorded for this clone. V gene TRBV15 combines with J gene TRBJ2-5; TRBD1 agrees at 9 bases. Germline CDR1 LNHNV, CDR2 YYDKDF (reference sequence). The CDR3 consists of 15 residues. V dropped 3 bases and J dropped 5; count of bases not matched to a gene: 7. CDR3: CATSRGQGTMETQYF. CDR3 DNA sequence: TGTGCCACCAGCAGGGGACAGGGCACTATGGAGACCCAGTACTTC.

This sequence joins TRBV21-1 and TRBJ2-7; TRBD1 reflects the table's D call only, with no check against the DNA. TRBV21-1 is a pseudogene locus. The CDR3 runs to 13 residues. DNA of the CDR3: TGTGCCAGCTCGACAGGAGCCTCCTACGAGCAGTACTTC. It is translated as CASSTGASYEQYF.

The rearrangement links TRBV18 to TRBJ2-2, with a weak D call TRBD1 (6 bases). V was pared by 6 bases and J by 6 bases, with 17 bases between. CDR3 length: 15 amino acids. In germline, CDR1 is KGHSH, CDR2 LQKENI. The DNA of the CDR3 is TGTGCCAGCTCCCAAAACAGGGTCCCGGCCGGGGAGCTGTTTTTT. Its translation is CASSQNRVPAGELFF.

The V and J genes are TRBV9 and TRBJ2-1, with 8 bases lining up with TRBD2. CDR3 length equals 15 residues. The germline gives CDR1 SGDLS, CDR2 YYNGEE. Trimming took 4 bases from V and 0 from J; bases not matched to a gene: 3. CDR3 nucleotide sequence: TGTGCCAGCAGCCCGGGGGGGGCCTCCTACAATGAGCAGTTCTTC. As protein: CASSPGGASYNEQFF. Full variable domain (rest looked up from reference TRBV9 and TRBJ2-1): DSGVTQTPKHLITATGQRVTLRCSPRSGDLSVYWYQQSLDQGLQFLIQYYNGEERAKGNILERFSAQQFPDLHSELNLSSLELGDSALYFCASSPGGASYNEQFFGPGTRLTVL.

This clone was detected only a few times. This rearrangement joins TRBV28 to TRBJ1-2, with 7 bases lining up with TRBD1. The V gene end was trimmed by 4 bases and the J gene end by 4 bases; junction bases not matched to a gene: 0. Germline CDR1 is MDHEN and CDR2 is SYDVKM. This CDR3 is built from 12 residues. The CDR3 nucleotides read TGTGCCAGCAGTTCAGGGGGCTATGGCTACACCTTC. Protein: CASSSGGYGYTF.

The chain links TRBV9 to TRBJ2-1; possibly TRBD1 for D (6 bases). V lost 4 bases, J lost 0 bases, and 17 bases lay in between. The germline V gene encodes CDR1 SGDLS and CDR2 YYNGEE. This CDR3 spans 17 amino acids. The CDR3 loop is CASSFTKTGNSYNEQFF. In DNA form, the CDR3 reads TGTGCCAGCAGCTTCACCAAGACAGGCAACTCCTACAATGAGCAGTTCTTC.

This clone appeared a few times. The chain has TRBV28 and TRBJ1-5, with TRBD1 matching 8 bases. V shed 6 bases and J 5 bases; nucleotides not matched to a gene: 3. The CDR3 has 13 residues. Germline V CDR1 and CDR2: MDHEN, SYDVKM. The CDR3 nucleotides read TGTGCCAGCAGGGAGACAGGGGATCAGCCCCAGCATTTT. Its protein product is CASRETGDQPQHF. Drawing the rest from reference TRBV28 and TRBJ1-5, the complete variable domain is DVKVTQSSRYLVKRTGEKVFLECVQDMDHENMFWYRQDPGLGLRLIYFSYDVKMKEKGDIPEGYSVSREKKERFSLILESASTNQTSMYLCASRETGDQPQHFGDGTRLSIL.

This clone was counted between two and nine times. J is TRBJ2-1 and V is TRBV6-6, with TRBD2 identical over 10 bases. CDR1 and CDR2 (germline): MNHNY, SVGAGI (reference sequence). The CDR3 loop spans 16 amino acids. Trimming cost V 4 bases and J 6 bases; bases outside gene matches: 9. The CDR3 DNA is TGTGCCAGCAGTTCCCCGGGACTAGCGTCAATCAATGAGCAGTTCTTC. It translates to CASSSPGLASINEQFF.